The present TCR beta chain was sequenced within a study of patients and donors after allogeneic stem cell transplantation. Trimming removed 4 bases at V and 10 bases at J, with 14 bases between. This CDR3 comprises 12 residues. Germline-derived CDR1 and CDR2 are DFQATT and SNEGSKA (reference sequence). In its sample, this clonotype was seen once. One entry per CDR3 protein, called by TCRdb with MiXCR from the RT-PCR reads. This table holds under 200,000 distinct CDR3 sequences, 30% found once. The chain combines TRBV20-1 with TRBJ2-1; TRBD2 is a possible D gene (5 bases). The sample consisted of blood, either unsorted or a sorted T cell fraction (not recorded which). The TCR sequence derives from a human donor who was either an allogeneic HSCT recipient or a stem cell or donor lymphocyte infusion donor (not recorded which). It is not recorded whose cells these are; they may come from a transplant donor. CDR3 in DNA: TGCAGTGCTAAAGAAGTGGAGGCCGAGCAGTTCTTC. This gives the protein CSAKEVEAEQFF.